These 18 T cell receptor beta chains originate from one sample sequenced in a study of T cell responses to AZD1222 COVID-19 vaccine. The table came from immunoSEQ multiplex PCR; TCRdb's copy has only in-frame clones and leaves some out. This table has fewer than 120,000 clones, 80% to 90% appearing once. The sequencing here drew on peripheral blood, taken 28 days after the second AZD1222 dose. These receptors all come from an adult who received the AZD1222 COVID-19 vaccine.

The chain uses TRBV28 and TRBJ2-7; D not certain. The germline CDR1 and CDR2 sequences are MDHEN and SYDVKM. The CDR3 covers 14 residues. The V end was cut by 6 bases, the J end by 3 bases, with 15 bases between. The CDR3 region is CASSPKEWGYEQYF. In nucleotides, the CDR3 is TGTGCCAGCAGCCCAAAGGAGTGGGGCTACGAGCAGTACTTC.

The chain is built from TRBV4-2 and TRBJ1-6, with D unresolved. With 4 bases removed from V and 7 bases from J, the gap between germline ends came to 14 bases. This CDR3 contains 15 residues. CDR1 and CDR2 from the germline V gene are LGHNA and YNFKEQ. The CDR3: CASSRPGSVNSPLHF. In DNA, the CDR3 is TGTGCCAGCAGCCGCCCGGGGTCGGTGAATTCACCCCTCCACTTT.

The gene calls are TRBV6-5 and TRBJ2-1, with 8 bases aligning to TRBD2. The CDR3 length is 15 residues. V was clipped by 6 bases and J by 0 bases; unmatched bases: 4. The germline CDR1 and CDR2 sequences are MNHEY and SVGAGI. CDR3 bases: TGTGCCAGCAGGTCGGGGGGGGGCTCCTACAATGAGCAGTTCTTC. Translating gives CASRSGGGSYNEQFF.

V usage is TRBV5-1 and J usage is TRBJ1-1; D ambiguous. The V gene lost 1 base and the J gene lost 2 bases, with 9 bases spanning the gap. The length of the CDR3 is 14 residues. CDR1 is SGHRS, CDR2 YFSETQ, per germline. The CDR3 protein is CASSLSLLNTEAFF. The DNA of the CDR3 is TGCGCCAGCAGCTTGAGTTTGCTTAACACTGAAGCTTTCTTT.

V usage is TRBV2 and J usage is TRBJ2-5, with D perhaps matching TRBD1 (6 bases). CDR3 length equals 12 residues. Germline lookup yields CDR1 SNHLY and CDR2 FYNNEI. The V end was cut by 10 bases, the J end by 5 bases, with 14 bases between. In nucleotides, the CDR3 is TGTGCCAACAAACAGGGCGGGGAGACCCAGTACTTC. Its protein product is CANKQGGETQYF.

The J gene is TRBJ1-2, the V gene TRBV15, with D perhaps TRBD1 (5 bases). V was trimmed by 4 bases and J by 0 bases, leaving 12 bases between them. Germline V gene lookup returns CDR1 LNHNV and CDR2 YYDKDF (reference sequence). The CDR3 contains 15 residues. The DNA of the CDR3 is TGTGCCACCAGCATTAGGGTGGGGGCTAACTATGGCTACACCTTC. It specifies CATSIRVGANYGYTF.

The chain couples TRBV28 to TRBJ2-1, with 7 bases identical to TRBD1. Germline-derived CDR1 and CDR2 are MDHEN and SYDVKM. V dropped 6 bases and J dropped 4; count of bases not matched to a gene: 12. The CDR3 loop spans 16 amino acids. The CDR3 region has the DNA TGTGCCAGCAGGAAACAGGGGCTTCAATCTTACAATGAGCAGTTCTTC. Translated: CASRKQGLQSYNEQFF.

The chain employs TRBV19 and TRBJ1-5, with 8 bases identical to TRBD1. The CDR3 sequence is 18 residues long. Trimming cost V 5 bases and J 1 base; bases outside gene matches: 13. CDR1 and CDR2 from the germline V gene are LNHDA and SQIVND (reference sequence). CDR3 DNA sequence: TGTGCCAGTAGTCCACTCCTGAGACAGGGGAAAAGCAATCAGCCCCAGCATTTT. Residues: CASSPLLRQGKSNQPQHF.

This CDR3 is CASSPTGQRKSNYGYTF. The DNA for the CDR3 is TGCGCCAGCAGCCCAACGGGACAGAGAAAGTCTAACTATGGCTACACCTTC. The chain joins TRBV5-1 to TRBJ1-2; TRBD1 agrees at 7 bases. This CDR3 has 17 amino acids. The ends lost 4 bases at V and 0 bases at J; junction bases unmatched: 12. The germline V gene has CDR1 SGHRS and CDR2 YFSETQ. Full variable domain (remainder filled in from reference TRBV5-1 and TRBJ1-2): KAGVTQTPRYLIKTRGQQVTLSCSPISGHRSVSWYQQTPGQGLQFLFEYFSETQRNKGNFPGRFSGRQFSNSRSEMNVSTLELGDSALYLCASSPTGQRKSNYGYTFGSGTRLTVV.

This rearrangement joins TRBV11-3 to TRBJ2-5; 8 bases map to TRBD1. The J segment lost 5 bases and the V segment lost 6 bases, leaving 5 bases of the junction unmatched. The germline gives CDR1 SGHNT, CDR2 YENEEA. This CDR3 has 13 residues. The CDR3, as DNA: TGTGCCAGCAGGGATTACAGGGGGGAGACCCAGTACTTC. This codes for CASRDYRGETQYF. The full variable domain, in which reference TRBV11-3 and TRBJ2-5 provide the parts outside the CDR3, is EAGVVQSPRYKIIEKKQPVAFWCNPISGHNTLYWYLQNLGQGPELLIRYENEEAVDDSQLPKDRFSAERLKGVDSTLKIQPAELGDSAVYLCASRDYRGETQYFGPGTRLLVL.

The rearrangement links TRBV5-1 to TRBJ2-5; 9 bases align to TRBD2. V dropped 0 bases and J dropped 5; count of bases not matched to a gene: 5. The CDR3 sequence is 15 residues long. CDR1 is SGHRS, CDR2 YFSETQ, per germline. CDR3 loop: CASSLGSAGGETQYF. The CDR3 DNA reads as TGCGCCAGCAGCTTGGGGTCCGCGGGAGGGGAGACCCAGTACTTC. Looking up the rest from reference TRBV5-1 and TRBJ2-5 gives the full variable domain: KAGVTQTPRYLIKTRGQQVTLSCSPISGHRSVSWYQQTPGQGLQFLFEYFSETQRNKGNFPGRFSGRQFSNSRSEMNVSTLELGDSALYLCASSLGSAGGETQYFGPGTRLLVL.

The chain recombines TRBV2 with TRBJ1-5, with a possible D match to TRBD1 (5 bases). Germline values: CDR1 SNHLY, CDR2 FYNNEI. The CDR3 extends over 15 amino acids. The V end lost 6 bases, the J end lost 2 bases, and 14 bases lay between the germline ends. In DNA, the CDR3 is TGTGCCAGCAGGGTACAGGCTTTTGGCAATCAGCCCCAGCATTTT. Translation: CASRVQAFGNQPQHF.

This clone was seen repeatedly, ten times or more. The chain uses TRBV5-1 and TRBJ1-5, with a tentative D call TRBD1 (5 bases). In germline, CDR1 is SGHRS, CDR2 YFSETQ. With 5 bases removed from V and 2 bases from J, the gap between germline ends came to 14 bases. The CDR3 runs to 15 residues. The CDR3 sequence is CASSFNGGGNQPQHF. CDR3 coding DNA: TGCGCCAGCAGTTTCAACGGGGGTGGCAATCAGCCCCAGCATTTT.

This sequence joins TRBV6-1 and TRBJ1-1; D remains unclear. The CDR3 runs to 15 residues. Trimming shortened V by 2 bases and J by 11 bases, and 21 bases separated the two germline ends. The germline V gene has CDR1 MNHNS and CDR2 SASEGT. CDR3: CASSEFPVEDRAAFF. The CDR3 DNA is TGTGCCAGCAGTGAATTCCCCGTTGAAGATCGCGCGGCTTTCTTT.

Concerning this clone: The same CDR3 is also encoded by other DNA sequences in this sample. The chain employs TRBV5-1 and TRBJ1-6, with a possible D match to TRBD1 (5 bases). The CDR3 runs 15 residues. Germline CDR1 and CDR2: SGHRS and YFSETQ. The ends were cut back, 1 base at V and 7 bases at J, with 12 bases in the middle. The CDR3 loop reads CASSLSGGDNSPLHF. DNA for the CDR3: TGCGCCAGCAGCTTGTCGGGAGGGGACAATTCACCCCTCCACTTT.

CDR3 in DNA: TGCGCCAGCAGTGGGCCGACAGGGGGCCACAATGAGCAGTTCTTC. Amino acids: CASSGPTGGHNEQFF. The chain employs TRBV10-1 and TRBJ2-1; 10 bases match TRBD1. Looked up from germline, CDR1 is WNHNN and CDR2 is SYGVQD (reference sequence). The J segment lost 5 bases and the V segment lost 4 bases, leaving 5 bases of the junction unmatched. The CDR3 extends over 15 amino acids.

The V and J genes are TRBV19 and TRBJ1-1; D is perhaps TRBD1 (5 bases). Trimming pared 7 bases from V and 4 bases from J, leaving 22 bases between. The CDR3 contains 16 residues. Germline V gene sequence: CDR1 LNHDA, CDR2 SQIVND (reference sequence). The CDR3 sequence: CASIPTGGYGATEAFF. The DNA of the CDR3 is TGTGCCAGTATACCCACCGGGGGGTATGGGGCCACTGAAGCTTTCTTT. The full variable domain, in which reference TRBV19 and TRBJ1-1 provide the parts outside the CDR3, is DGGITQSPKYLFRKEGQNVTLSCEQNLNHDAMYWYRQDPGQGLRLIYYSQIVNDFQKGDIAEGYSVSREKKESFPLTVTSAQKNPTAFYLCASIPTGGYGATEAFFGQGTRLTVV.

V gene TRBV18 combines with J gene TRBJ2-1; D gene ambiguous. CDR3 length equals 14 residues. The germline CDR1 and CDR2 sequences are KGHSH and LQKENI. V lost 0 bases and J lost 5, with 8 bases in between. The CDR3 coding sequence is TGTGCCAGCTCACCACCAGCGACGAACAATGAGCAGTTCTTC. Amino acid sequence: CASSPPATNNEQFF.